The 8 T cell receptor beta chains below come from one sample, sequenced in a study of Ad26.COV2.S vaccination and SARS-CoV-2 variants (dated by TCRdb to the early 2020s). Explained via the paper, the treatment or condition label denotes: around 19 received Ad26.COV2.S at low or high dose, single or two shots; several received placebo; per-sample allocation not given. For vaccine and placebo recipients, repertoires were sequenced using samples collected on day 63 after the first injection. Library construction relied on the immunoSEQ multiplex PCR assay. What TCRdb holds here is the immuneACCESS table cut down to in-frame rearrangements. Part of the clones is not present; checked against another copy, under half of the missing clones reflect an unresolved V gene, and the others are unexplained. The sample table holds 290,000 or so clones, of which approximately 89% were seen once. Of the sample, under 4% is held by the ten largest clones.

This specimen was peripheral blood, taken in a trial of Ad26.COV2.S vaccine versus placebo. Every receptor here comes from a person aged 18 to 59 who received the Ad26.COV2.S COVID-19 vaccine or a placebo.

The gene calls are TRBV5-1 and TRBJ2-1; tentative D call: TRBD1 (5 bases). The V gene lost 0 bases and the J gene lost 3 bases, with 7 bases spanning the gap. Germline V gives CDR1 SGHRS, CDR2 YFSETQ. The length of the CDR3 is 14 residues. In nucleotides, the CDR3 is TGCGCCAGCAGCTTGGGACAGTTCTACAATGAGCAGTTCTTC. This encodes CASSLGQFYNEQFF.

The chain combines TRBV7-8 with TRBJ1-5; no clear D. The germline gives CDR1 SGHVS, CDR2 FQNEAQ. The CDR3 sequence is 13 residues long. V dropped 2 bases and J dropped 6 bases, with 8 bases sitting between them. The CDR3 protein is CASSLNEVQPQHF. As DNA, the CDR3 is TGTGCCAGCAGCTTAAACGAGGTTCAGCCCCAGCATTTT. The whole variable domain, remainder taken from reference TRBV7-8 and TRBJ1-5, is GAGVSQSPRYKVAKRGQDVALRCDPISGHVSLFWYQQALGQGPEFLTYFQNEAQLDKSGLPSDRFFAERPEGSVSTLKIQRTQQEDSAVYLCASSLNEVQPQHFGDGTRLSIL.

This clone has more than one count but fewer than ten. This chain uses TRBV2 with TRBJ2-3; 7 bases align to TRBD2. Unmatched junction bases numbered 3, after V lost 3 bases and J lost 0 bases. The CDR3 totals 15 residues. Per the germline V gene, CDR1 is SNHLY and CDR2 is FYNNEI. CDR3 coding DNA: TGTGCCAGCAGTGAGTTTAGCGGGAGCACAGATACGCAGTATTTT. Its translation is CASSEFSGSTDTQYF.

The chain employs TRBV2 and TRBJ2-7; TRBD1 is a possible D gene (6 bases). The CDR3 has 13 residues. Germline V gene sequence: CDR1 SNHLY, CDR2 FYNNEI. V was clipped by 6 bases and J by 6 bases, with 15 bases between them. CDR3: CASSKTLGGEQYF. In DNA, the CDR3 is TGTGCCAGCAGCAAAACACTAGGGGGCGAGCAGTACTTC.

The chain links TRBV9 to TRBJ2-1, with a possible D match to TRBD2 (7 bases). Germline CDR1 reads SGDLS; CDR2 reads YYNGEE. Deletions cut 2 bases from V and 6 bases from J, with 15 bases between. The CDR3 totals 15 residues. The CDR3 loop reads CASSVSRGGLNEQFF. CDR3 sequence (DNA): TGTGCCAGCAGCGTTTCGCGCGGGGGCCTCAATGAGCAGTTCTTC.

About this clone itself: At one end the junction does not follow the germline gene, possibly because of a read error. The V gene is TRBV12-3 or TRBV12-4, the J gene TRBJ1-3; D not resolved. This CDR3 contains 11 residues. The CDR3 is CASSYRLGEAF. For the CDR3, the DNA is TGTGCCAGCAGTTACCGACTTGGCGAGGCTTTT.

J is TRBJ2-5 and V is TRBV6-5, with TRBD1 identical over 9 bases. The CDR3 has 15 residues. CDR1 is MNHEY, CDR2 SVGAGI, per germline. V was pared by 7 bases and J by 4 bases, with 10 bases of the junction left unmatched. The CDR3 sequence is CASTTGTGRGETQYF. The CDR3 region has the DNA TGTGCCAGCACTACTGGGACAGGGCGGGGAGAGACCCAGTACTTC.

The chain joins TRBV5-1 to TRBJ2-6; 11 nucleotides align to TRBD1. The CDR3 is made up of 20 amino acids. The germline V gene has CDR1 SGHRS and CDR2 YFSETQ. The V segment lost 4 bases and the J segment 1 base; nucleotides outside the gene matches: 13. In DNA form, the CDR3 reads TGCGCCAGCAGCCCTTTGATTGGACAGGGGGCAGGGTCTGGGGCCAACGTCCTGACTTTC. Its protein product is CASSPLIGQGAGSGANVLTF.